This T cell receptor (beta chain) was retrieved from a study of blood T cell repertoires in COVID-19. Looking at the study overall: Nucleic acid was either cDNA or gDNA, and it came from T cells, B-cell-depleted T cells, or PBMCs.

V lost 5 bases and J lost 2; bases outside the gene matches: 3. Germline V gives CDR1 SQVTM, CDR2 ANQGSEA. This CDR3 is built from 15 residues. Participants were aged about 18 to 100 years, lived in over 20 US areas, and enrolled virtually. Assay: immunoSEQ multiplex PCR; the TCRdb copy retains only in-frame clones and omits some. Of about 270,000 clones listed, 80% to 90% are singletons. The TCR was taken from a woman aged 18-29 years who had recovered from COVID-19. The source material was PBMCs or T cells enriched from blood (not recorded which). The chain is built from TRBV29-1 and TRBJ2-3; 14 nucleotides line up with TRBD2. CDR3 protein: CSVRTSGGLTDTQYF. The CDR3 coding sequence is TGCAGCGTTAGGACTAGCGGGGGGCTCACAGATACGCAGTATTTT.